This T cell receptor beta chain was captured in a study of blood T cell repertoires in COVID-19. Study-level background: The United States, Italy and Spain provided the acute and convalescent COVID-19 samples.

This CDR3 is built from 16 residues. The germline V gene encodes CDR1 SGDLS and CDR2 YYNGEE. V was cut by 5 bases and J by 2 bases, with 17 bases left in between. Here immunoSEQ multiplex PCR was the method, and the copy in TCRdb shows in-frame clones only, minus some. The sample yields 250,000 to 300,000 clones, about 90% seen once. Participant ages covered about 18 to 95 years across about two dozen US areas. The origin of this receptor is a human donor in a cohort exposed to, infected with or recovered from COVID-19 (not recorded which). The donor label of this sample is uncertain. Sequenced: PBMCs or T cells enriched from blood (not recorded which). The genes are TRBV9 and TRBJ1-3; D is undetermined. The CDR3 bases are TGTGCCAGCAGTGCTTACCAGGTATCGGCTGGAAACACCATATATTTT. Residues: CASSAYQVSAGNTIYF.